A selection of T cell receptor beta chains follows, all from one sample in a study of cytotoxic CD8 clonotypes in ibrutinib-treated CLL. Generated by immunoSEQ multiplex PCR, the TCRdb table keeps only in-frame clones and is missing some. The sample has 270,000 or so clones, around 76% seen once. Sequencing used PBMCs, obtained at disease progression, from a patient treated with ibrutinib. Receptor source: a human donor with chronic lymphocytic leukemia. Each CDR3 is given with its conserved first and last residue. The D gene is left open where the match is weak. Size is stated for part of the rows, as once, few or many counts, or as a class when the clone is expanded.

>NA|TRBD2|TRBV9|TRBJ2-3
TGTGCCAGCAGCGCCCTAGCGGGAGCCCGCACAGATACGCAGTATTTT
CASSALAGARTDTQYF
>few|NA|TRBV18|TRBJ1-1
TGTGCCAGCTCCCCCATGGGGGCCGGGAACACTGAAGCTTTCTTT
CASSPMGAGNTEAFF
>NA|NA|TRBV28|TRBJ2-7
TGTGCCAGCGGGGACATCCCCTACGAGCAGTACTTC
CASGDIPYEQYF
>once|NA|TRBV7-2|TRBJ1-1
TGTGCCAGCACCCCCAGAGGGTTCACTGAAGCTTTCTTT
CASTPRGFTEAFF
>NA|NA|TRBV6-5|TRBJ2-1
TGTGCCAGCAGGCAATCCGCAATTGGTGAGCAGTTCTTC
CASRQSAIGEQFF
>NA|NA|TRBV27|TRBJ2-7
TGTGCCAGCAGTTTACAGAGCTCCTACGAGCAGTACTTC
CASSLQSSYEQYF
>NA|NA|TRBV10-3|TRBJ2-7
TGTGCCATCAGTGACCCGCGGAATTCCTACGAGCAGTACTTC
CAISDPRNSYEQYF
>once|NA|TRBV7-9|TRBJ1-1
TGTGCCAGCAGCCTATCCGGGAGCAACACTGAAGCTTTCTTT
CASSLSGSNTEAFF
>few|NA|TRBV2|TRBJ1-2
TGTGCCAGCGCTATTGACGGGTTAATCTTAAGGGGCTACACCTTC
CASAIDGLILRGYTF
>NA|TRBD1|TRBV29-1|TRBJ1-2
TGCAGCGCCTCGACAGGGAACTATGGCTACACCTTC
CSASTGNYGYTF
>NA|NA|TRBV7-8|TRBJ2-5
TGTGCCAGCAGCTTAGGGGCGGGAGAGACCCAGTACTTC
CASSLGAGETQYF
>once|NA|TRBV5-6|TRBJ2-5
TGTGCCAGCAGCTTGTTACCCCAGGGACCCCAAGAGACCCAGTACTTC
CASSLLPQGPQETQYF
>NA|NA|TRBV28|TRBJ1-6
TGTGCCAGCAGTTTCCCCAATAATTCACCCCTCCACTTT
CASSFPNNSPLHF
>few|NA|TRBV28|TRBJ2-7
TGTGCCAGCAGTTTATGGGACGCCCGCTACGAGCAGTACTTC
CASSLWDARYEQYF
>NA|NA|TRBV27|TRBJ2-3
TGTGCCAGCAGTTTATCGCTGCTGACAGGCGGGGGCCCACCAGATACGCAGTATTTT
CASSLSLLTGGGPPDTQYF
>NA|NA|TRBV19|TRBJ2-1
TGTGCCAGTAGTATAAGTGGGAATTACTACAATGAGCAGTTCTTC
CASSISGNYYNEQFF
>NA|TRBD1|TRBV7-8|TRBJ1-2
TGTGCCAGCAGCTTAGGGGGACAGGTCTATGGCTACACCTTC
CASSLGGQVYGYTF
>NA|NA|TRBV7-9|TRBJ2-6
TGTGCCAGCAGCTTGTCAGACGGCTCTGGGGCCAACGTCCTGACTTTC
CASSLSDGSGANVLTF
>NA|NA|TRBV4-2|TRBJ2-1
TGTGCCAGCAGCCACAACAGGAGGAGGATACCAGGACCAAATGAGCAGTTCTTC
CASSHNRRRIPGPNEQFF
>NA|NA|TRBV18|TRBJ1-1
TGTGCCAGCTCACTCGACGGGAACACTGAAGCTTTCTTT
CASSLDGNTEAFF
>NA|TRBD2|TRBV5-4|TRBJ2-5
TGTGCCAGCAGCTTGGTACTAGCGGGAGGACGAGAGACCCAGTACTTC
CASSLVLAGGRETQYF
>NA|TRBD1|TRBV18|TRBJ2-3
TGTGCCAGCTCACCCCGGACAGGGGTGATTGCAGATACGCAGTATTTT
CASSPRTGVIADTQYF
>NA|TRBD2|TRBV7-2|TRBJ2-1
TGTGCCAGCAGCTCAGGAGGACTAGCGGGAGGGCCTTACAATGAGCAGTTCTTC
CASSSGGLAGGPYNEQFF